This TCR beta chain was captured by sequencing in a study of CD8 T cells in Susac syndrome. Overall study results and limits: An acknowledgment was made by the study that its TCR sequencing and HLA analysis involved relatively few individuals. Among active patients and in TEMRA cells, CD8+ clonal expansion in Susac reached its peak.

Comment on this clonotype: Its antigen is as yet unknown.

With V trimmed by 0 bases and J by 4 bases, 2 bases remained unmatched. There are 14 residues in the CDR3. From germline, CDR1 is MGHDK and CDR2 SYGVNS. The markers CD27 and CD45RA, used in staining, defined memory subsets for TEMRA sorting. When the RNA was reverse transcribed, random hexamers were used with an input of about 0.45 to 1 ug. TCRdb fed the immunoSEQ multiplex PCR reads into MiXCR, producing one record per CDR3 protein. The sample includes some 2,000 distinct CDR3 sequences, roughly three quarters of them seen just once. The sample taken for sequencing was CD8+ TEMRA cells from PBMCs. Subset described: FACS-sorted terminally differentiated effector memory CD8+ T cells re-expressing CD45RA (CD8+ TEMRA). The chain uses TRBV25-1 and TRBJ1-1; the match to TRBD1 covers 7 bases. The clonotype comes from a human donor with Susac syndrome. CDR3 sequence reads: CASSEYDRATEAFF. For the CDR3, the DNA is TGTGCCAGCAGTGAATACGACAGGGCCACTGAAGCTTTCTTT.